The clone carrying this T cell receptor (beta chain) was detected only a few times. What it recognizes is unknown. Building the TCR beta libraries relied on iRepertoire HTBI primers, and CDR3 regions underwent Arm-PCR. TCRdb re-derived calls from the multiplex PCR reads in MiXCR, one entry per CDR3 protein. The table has about 330,000 distinct CDR3 sequences, about a sixth seen once; the top ten hold roughly a fifth. The CDR3 runs 17 residues. The germline V gene encodes CDR1 LNHDA and CDR2 SQIVND (reference sequence). The junction had 14 bases not matched to a gene; V was cut back by 3 bases and J by 4 bases. Time point here: newly diagnosed GD, antithyroid drugs for less than 3 months. RNA isolated from PBMCs was used to make the TCR library. The data were obtained in a study of regulatory T cells in long-lasting Graves disease. Study in general: New Graves' disease cases had less than 3 months of antithyroid drugs. Study results and limitations: Not thyroid tissue but only peripheral blood was studied. With persistent disease, TRBV28, TRBJ1-2 and TRBJ2-5 were the favored segments.

The data were also submitted as part of a second study, on T cells in Graves' hyperthyroidism and ophthalmopathy. That work adds: These patients, aged 18 to 65, had recently diagnosed hyperthyroidism lasting under 2 months.

The starting material was peripheral blood mononuclear cells (PBMCs), obtained at new diagnosis, from a patient treated with antithyroid drugs. The rearrangement joins TRBV19 to TRBJ1-2; 7 bases are a match to TRBD1. The receptor was derived from a woman between 18 and 29 years old with Graves disease. The CDR3 DNA sequence: TGTGCCAGTAGTATCGGACCTAACAGGGGCTTCGGCTATGGCTACACCTTC. Its translation is CASSIGPNRGFGYGYTF.